This T cell receptor (beta chain) was sequenced in a study of CD8+CD57+ T cells in acquired aplastic anemia listed by TCRdb under 2018. Turning to the overall study: Extracted DNA from sorted CD4+ and CD8+ cells averaged approximately 3 ug, ranging from about 0.17 to 30 ug. An average of approximately 10 million reads for CD4+ cells and 11.0 million reads for CD8+ cells was obtained from healthy donor samples.

Only one count was recorded for this clonotype. The target of this receptor is not known. No much larger clone is present one base from it, and per-base qualities are unavailable. One read yields weak evidence. The germline V gene gives CDR1 as MNHEY and CDR2 as SVGAGI. The CDR3 sequence holds 13 residues, the cysteine and phenylalanine included. CDR3 DNA only is kept here, 39 bases in frame from base 1. From V the trimming removes 2 bases and from J it removes 4 bases, while the gene matches leave 1 base of the junction unaccounted for. In the study, sorted CD4+ and CD8+ blood T cells from patients with severe aplastic anemia and from healthy subjects underwent deep sequencing of TCR repertoires. Ficoll-Paque density gradient centrifugation was used to isolate peripheral blood mononuclear cells. CD4+ and CD8+ T cells were sorted by FACS or magnetic beads before DNA extraction. TCR beta VDJ combination and CDR3 sequence profiling used genomic DNA as the template. An Illumina HiSeq 2000 was the platform used for TCR repertoire sequencing. On the authors' methods: Repertoire assessment relied on Simpson's diversity index, CDR3 size and DJ length profiles, and TRBV/TRBJ rearrangement plots. Whichever DNA sequence was most abundant in the deep sequencing data was defined as the immunodominant clone. CDR3 amino acid sequences were screened for sharing across subjects and were compared with published repertoires and the VDJdb database. TCRdb reanalyzed the raw reads on its own, using fastp at Q25 for trimming and MiXCR for clone calling, and kept in-frame beta chains. Each entry is one CDR3 protein sequence, shown with its most common DNA and genes. TCRdb's processing, not the study's, gives the V and J calls here. In all, the sample holds around 170,000 distinct CDR3 sequences, and about 64% of those were seen once. The ten top clones hold 45% of the sample.

The paper's findings and limits, for the study overall: Patients and healthy controls showed no significant difference in CD8+ Simpson's diversity (P=0.060). Although 25 to 30 CD8+ CDR3 sequences were shared by patients and controls, these sequences appeared highly expressed in patients and within the immunodominant clones of patients.

The chain was built from TRBV6-5 and TRBJ1-1; the central 7 bases match TRBD1. The receptor comes from a human donor in good health. The source material was sorted CD4+, CD8+, or CD8+CD57+ T cells (not recorded which) from PBMCs. CDR3 protein: CASSYNRGTEAFF. The base sequence is TGTGCCAGCAGTTACAACAGGGGCACTGAAGCTTTCTTT.